This is a list of T cell receptor beta chains from one sample in a study of shared T cell receptors in the human thymus. The protocol was immunoSEQ multiplex PCR, while the TCRdb copy is restricted to in-frame clones and leaves out a portion. Among 600,000 or so clones listed, around 87% were seen once. Another study also made use of these data, one on human thymus T cells.

Sequencing used thymocytes. These TCRs come from a boy younger than two with a congenital heart defect. Both conserved end residues are part of each CDR3. The D gene is left open where the match is weak. Rows may omit the clone size; those that give it use once, few, many or a size class.

.	TRBD2	TRBV6-1	TRBJ2-1	CASSETIAGHNEQFF	TGTGCCAGCAGTGAAACGATAGCGGGGCACAATGAGCAGTTCTTC
.	TRBD1	TRBV29-1	TRBJ1-2	CSVEGRTGRGYTF	TGCAGCGTTGAAGGAAGGACAGGGCGTGGCTACACCTTC
.	TRBD2	TRBV19	TRBJ2-7	CASSMELAGGLSYEQYF	TGTGCCAGTAGTATGGAACTAGCGGGAGGGCTCTCCTACGAGCAGTACTTC
.	.	TRBV5-6	TRBJ1-5	CASSSLLGRAEDQPQHF	TGTGCCAGCAGCTCCTTACTTGGCAGGGCAGAAGATCAGCCCCAGCATTTT
.	.	TRBV11-2	TRBJ1-1	CASSPQSEAFF	TGTGCCAGCAGCCCCCAGTCTGAAGCTTTCTTT
.	.	TRBV15	TRBJ1-1	CATIGGPESEAFF	TGTGCCACCATCGGGGGACCCGAAAGTGAAGCTTTCTTT
.	TRBD2	TRBV30	TRBJ2-1	CAWSRLAGGRNEQFF	TGTGCCTGGAGTAGGCTAGCGGGGGGCCGTAATGAGCAGTTCTTC
.	.	TRBV19	TRBJ1-6	CASSKSSYNSPLHF	TGTGCCAGTAGTAAGAGCTCCTATAATTCACCCCTCCACTTT
once	.	TRBV30	TRBJ2-3	CAWHPGWGGGPPGTDTQYF	TGTGCCTGGCACCCCGGATGGGGCGGGGGCCCTCCGGGCACAGATACGCAGTATTTT
few	TRBD1	TRBV5-1	TRBJ1-4	CASSQTQDRGNEKLFF	TGCGCCAGCAGCCAAACCCAGGACAGGGGGAATGAAAAACTGTTTTTT
.	TRBD2	TRBV7-8	TRBJ2-1	CASSFGLAGDEQFF	TGTGCCAGCAGCTTCGGACTAGCGGGCGATGAGCAGTTCTTC
.	.	TRBV7-2	TRBJ1-1	CASSLSAGTPENTEAFF	TGTGCCAGCAGCTTATCCGCCGGGACACCCGAGAACACTGAAGCTTTCTTT
.	.	TRBV14	TRBJ2-3	CASSGRRGQDTQYF	TGTGCCAGCAGCGGGAGGAGGGGCCAAGATACGCAGTATTTT
.	.	TRBV27	TRBJ1-6	CASSDKGVAPLHF	TGTGCCAGCAGTGACAAAGGGGTGGCACCCCTCCACTTT
.	TRBD2	TRBV11-3	TRBJ2-1	CASSLSSLTGTSGGVNEQFF	TGTGCCAGCAGCTTGTCCAGCCTTACCGGGACTAGCGGGGGGGTCAATGAGCAGTTCTTC
.	.	TRBV5-1	TRBJ2-2	CASSSDYNTGELFF	TGCGCCAGCAGCTCTGACTACAACACCGGGGAGCTGTTTTTT
.	.	TRBV4-1	TRBJ1-1	CASSQGHRVNTEAFF	TGCGCCAGCAGCCAAGGTCACAGGGTGAACACTGAAGCTTTCTTT
.	TRBD1	TRBV27	TRBJ1-4	CASSPSKQGGVHEKLFF	TGTGCCAGCAGCCCATCTAAACAGGGGGGAGTCCATGAAAAACTGTTTTTT
.	TRBD1	TRBV5-6	TRBJ1-4	CASRDGQGEGEKLFF	TGTGCCAGCAGGGACGGACAGGGCGAGGGTGAAAAACTGTTTTTT
.	TRBD1	TRBV28	TRBJ1-1	CASSPARDRVQDTEAFF	TGTGCCAGCAGTCCCGCCCGGGACAGGGTACAGGACACTGAAGCTTTCTTT
.	.	TRBV15	TRBJ1-2	CATSRDQYRANYGYTF	TGTGCCACCAGCAGAGACCAATACAGGGCTAACTATGGCTACACCTTC
.	TRBD1	TRBV7-9	TRBJ2-6	CASSLEGTGGKFGANVLTF	TGTGCCAGCAGCTTAGAAGGGACAGGGGGCAAGTTTGGGGCCAACGTCCTGACTTTC
.	.	TRBV12-2	TRBJ2-7	CASRFPWEGNESYEQYF	TGTGCAAGTCGCTTCCCTTGGGAGGGGAATGAGTCCTACGAGCAGTACTTC
.	.	TRBV7-8	TRBJ2-7	CASSSTYEQYF	TGTGCCAGCAGCTCTACCTACGAGCAGTACTTC
.	TRBD2	TRBV7-9	TRBJ2-2	CASSPTSGGPPGELFF	TGTGCCAGCAGCCCCACTAGCGGGGGCCCTCCCGGGGAGCTGTTTTTT
few	TRBD1	TRBV19	TRBJ1-1	CASSIGQGRAFF	TGTGCCAGTAGTATAGGACAGGGTCGGGCTTTCTTT
.	.	TRBV10-2	TRBJ1-6	CASRAGQIYNSPLHF	TGCGCCAGCAGAGCCGGACAGATCTATAATTCACCCCTCCACTTT
.	TRBD2	TRBV7-2	TRBJ2-1	CASSFSSGGLNEQFF	TGTGCCAGCAGCTTTTCTAGCGGGGGGCTTAATGAGCAGTTCTTC
once	TRBD1	TRBV7-2	TRBJ1-2	CASSLGQGYGYTF	TGTGCCAGCAGCCTCGGACAGGGCTATGGCTACACCTTC
.	TRBD2	TRBV6-1	TRBJ2-1	CASSEWGGPAEEYNEQFF	TGTGCCAGCAGTGAATGGGGGGGTCCGGCGGAGGAGTACAATGAGCAGTTCTTC
once	TRBD2	TRBV28	TRBJ2-7	CASSSAGGGYYEQYF	TGTGCCAGCAGTTCAGCGGGAGGCGGATACTACGAGCAGTACTTC
.	TRBD1	TRBV4-3	TRBJ1-1	CASSQGDRRALGNTEAFF	TGCGCCAGCAGCCAAGGGGACAGGCGAGCTTTGGGGAACACTGAAGCTTTCTTT
once	.	TRBV5-1	TRBJ1-1	CASSFGSGMATEAFF	TGCGCCAGCAGCTTCGGGTCAGGGATGGCCACTGAAGCTTTCTTT
.	TRBD2	TRBV9	TRBJ2-1	CASSPGAGGGREAYNEQFF	TGTGCCAGCAGCCCCGGTGCGGGGGGCGGGAGGGAGGCCTACAATGAGCAGTTCTTC
.	.	TRBV6-6	TRBJ1-2	CASSWGGAQGGYTF	TGTGCCAGCAGTTGGGGGGGGGCCCAAGGAGGCTACACCTTC
.	.	TRBV19	TRBJ1-2	CASSIDRPLNYGYTF	TGTGCCAGTAGTATTGACAGACCACTTAACTATGGCTACACCTTC
.	TRBD1	TRBV6-5	TRBJ2-7	CASKAAGGRYEQYF	TGTGCCAGCAAGGCCGCAGGGGGTCGCTACGAGCAGTACTTC
once	TRBD2	TRBV7-8	TRBJ2-1	CASSDKTSGKGEQFF	TGTGCCAGCAGCGATAAAACTAGCGGGAAAGGAGAGCAGTTCTTC
.	.	TRBV28	TRBJ1-6	CASSPLPGVWNSPLHF	TGTGCCAGCAGTCCTCTCCCAGGCGTTTGGAATTCACCCCTCCACTTT
.	TRBD1	TRBV9	TRBJ2-4	CASSALSLGQGAAHLAKNIQYF	TGTGCCAGCAGCGCCTTATCTTTAGGACAGGGGGCGGCACATCTAGCCAAAAACATTCAGTACTTC
once	TRBD1	TRBV27	TRBJ1-1	CASSYPGTGGAGITEAFF	TGTGCCAGCAGTTATCCCGGGACAGGGGGCGCGGGAATCACTGAAGCTTTCTTT
.	.	TRBV7-9	TRBJ1-2	CASSLDTGSYGYTF	TGTGCCAGCAGCTTAGATACCGGGAGCTATGGCTACACCTTC
.	.	TRBV4-3	TRBJ2-7	CASSQDLGYEQYF	TGCGCCAGCAGCCAAGATCTCGGTTACGAGCAGTACTTC
.	.	TRBV11-2	TRBJ2-3	CASRNKVQGSTDTQYF	TGTGCCAGCCGTAATAAGGTTCAGGGTAGCACAGATACGCAGTATTTT
.	.	TRBV7-8	TRBJ1-5	CASSFGRGRNSQPQHF	TGTGCCAGCAGCTTTGGACGGGGTCGAAATTCTCAGCCCCAGCATTTT
.	.	TRBV14	TRBJ1-2	CASSQLTGHYGYTF	TGTGCCAGCAGCCAACTGACAGGTCATTATGGCTACACCTTC
.	TRBD1	TRBV28	TRBJ2-7	CASSFTGQAYEQYF	TGTGCCAGCAGTTTTACAGGACAGGCCTACGAGCAGTACTTC
.	TRBD1	TRBV7-8	TRBJ2-1	CASSHDTGVRQFF	TGTGCCAGCAGCCACGATACAGGGGTGCGGCAGTTCTTC
.	TRBD1	TRBV6-5	TRBJ2-7	CASSSLTGTGPNEQYF	TGTGCCAGCAGTTCCCTTACCGGGACAGGGCCGAACGAGCAGTACTTC
.	TRBD1	TRBV5-1	TRBJ2-2	CASSGTGSTGELFF	TGCGCCAGCAGCGGGACAGGGAGCACCGGGGAGCTGTTTTTT
.	.	TRBV14	TRBJ2-2	CASSHPRGGELFF	TGTGCCAGCAGCCACCCTAGGGGCGGGGAGCTGTTTTTT
once	.	TRBV28	TRBJ2-5	CATMETLRGETQYF	TGTGCCACCATGGAGACACTAAGGGGGGAGACCCAGTACTTC
once	.	TRBV18	TRBJ2-3	CASSLRSTDTQYF	TGTGCCAGCTCACTGCGAAGCACAGATACGCAGTATTTT
.	TRBD2	TRBV5-1	TRBJ2-1	CASTGTSGSDEQFF	TGCGCCAGCACCGGGACTAGCGGGAGTGATGAGCAGTTCTTC
.	.	TRBV15	TRBJ2-5	CATSHSGGGWTQYF	TGTGCCACCAGCCATAGCGGAGGAGGGTGGACCCAGTACTTC
.	.	TRBV28	TRBJ1-5	CASSVRDEGNQPQHF	TGTGCCAGCAGTGTGCGGGATGAGGGCAATCAGCCCCAGCATTTT
.	.	TRBV6-6	TRBJ2-3	CASSYSEVTDTQYF	TGTGCCAGCAGTTACTCCGAGGTCACAGATACGCAGTATTTT
.	TRBD1	TRBV29-1	TRBJ2-1	CSVEDPGQVYNEQFF	TGCAGCGTTGAAGATCCGGGACAGGTCTACAATGAGCAGTTCTTC
.	TRBD1	TRBV7-2	TRBJ1-1	CASSFSRDRGRAEAFF	TGTGCCAGCAGCTTCTCCCGGGACAGGGGGCGCGCTGAAGCTTTCTTT